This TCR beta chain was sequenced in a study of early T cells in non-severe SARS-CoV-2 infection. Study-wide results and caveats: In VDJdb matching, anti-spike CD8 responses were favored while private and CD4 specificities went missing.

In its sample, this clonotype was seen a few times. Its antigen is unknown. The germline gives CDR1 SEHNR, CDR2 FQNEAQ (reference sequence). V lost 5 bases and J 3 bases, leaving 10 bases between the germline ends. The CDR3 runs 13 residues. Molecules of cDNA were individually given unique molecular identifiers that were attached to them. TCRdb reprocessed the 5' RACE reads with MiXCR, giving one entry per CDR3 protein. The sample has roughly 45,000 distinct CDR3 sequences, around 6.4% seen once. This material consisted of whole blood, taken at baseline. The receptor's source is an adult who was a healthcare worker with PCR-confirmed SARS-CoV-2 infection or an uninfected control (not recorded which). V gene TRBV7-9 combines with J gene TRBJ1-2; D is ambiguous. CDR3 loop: CASSRPGDYGYTF. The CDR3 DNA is TGTGCCAGCAGCCGACCGGGAGACTATGGCTACACCTTC.